These 30 T cell receptor beta chains were all obtained from the same sample, sequenced in a study of CD8 T cells in ankylosing spondylitis (dated by TCRdb to 2017 to 2019). Overall study results and their limits: Blood from ankylosing spondylitis patients appeared to be characterized by a TCR beta motif made up of seven or eight highly homologous amino acid variants.

The receptor library was made with 5' RACE. TCRdb shows the sequencer as Illumina HiSeq 2500. Through fastp at Q25 and MiXCR, TCRdb rebuilt clones from the public reads, retaining in-frame beta chains. One record per CDR3 amino acid sequence lists the most common genes and DNA. For this sample the table gives 220,000 or so distinct CDR3 sequences, of which about 16% were detected only once. The ten largest clones add up to 40% to 50% of the sample. No antigen is known for these receptors. Sequencing used blood, either unsorted or a sorted T cell fraction (not recorded which). Receptors originate from a male donor with ankylosing spondylitis.

This clonotype was counted only a few times. V gene TRBV20-1 combines with J gene TRBJ2-7; 12 nucleotides line up with TRBD2. The germline V gene has CDR1 DFQATT and CDR2 SNEGSKA (reference sequence). The CDR3 extends over 16 amino acids. The V segment lost 0 bases and the J segment 3 bases; nucleotides outside the gene matches: 6. The CDR3 loop is CSARDPGLAGYYEQYF. CDR3 DNA sequence: TGCAGTGCTAGAGATCCCGGACTAGCGGGATACTACGAGCAGTACTTC.

This clonotype was seen only a few times. The rearrangement joins TRBV6-1 to TRBJ2-7, with TRBD1 identical over 10 bases. The CDR3 extends over 17 amino acids. Germline V gives CDR1 MNHNS, CDR2 SASEGT. V lost 7 bases, J lost 1 base, and 13 bases stayed unmatched. CDR3 sequence reads: CASKGTGGQGSSYEQYF. The DNA of the CDR3 is TGTGCCAGCAAAGGAACCGGGGGACAGGGGTCTTCCTACGAGCAGTACTTC.

The V call is TRBV20-1, the J call TRBJ2-7, with D perhaps matching TRBD1 or TRBD2 (5 bases each). CDR1 and CDR2 (germline): DFQATT, SNEGSKA (reference sequence). There are 14 residues in the CDR3. V lost 3 bases and J lost 6, with 18 bases in between. CDR3 bases: TGCAGTGCTAGCGTGGGACGGGGTCTTTGCGAGCAGTACTTC. Translated, it gives CSASVGRGLCEQYF.

V is TRBV27 and J is TRBJ2-2; D is possibly TRBD2 (5 bases). V lost 4 bases to trimming and J lost 2 bases, with 17 bases between them. CDR3 length: 17 residues. The germline CDR1 and CDR2 sequences are MNHEY and SMNVEV (reference sequence). The CDR3, as DNA: TGTGCCAGCAGTTCCAACCTTCTAGCTGTAAACACCGGGGAGCTGTTTTTT. It codes for CASSSNLLAVNTGELFF.

The chain uses TRBV20-1 and TRBJ2-7; D not certain. Germline loops: CDR1 DFQATT, CDR2 SNEGSKA (reference sequence). This CDR3 is built from 13 residues. V shed 6 bases and J shed 0 bases, with 12 bases lying between them. The CDR3 is CSAKPASSYEQYF. CDR3 sequence (DNA): TGCAGTGCGAAACCCGCGAGCTCCTACGAGCAGTACTTC.

This chain links TRBV28 with TRBJ1-3, with 9 nucleotides matching TRBD1. The CDR3 runs 16 residues. The junction had 9 bases not matched to a gene; V was cut back by 5 bases and J by 4 bases. Germline V gene data show CDR1 as MDHEN and CDR2 as SYDVKM. In DNA form, the CDR3 reads TGTGCCAGCAGTCAGCGGACAGGGGATACGGGAAACACCATATATTTT. Its protein is CASSQRTGDTGNTIYF.

The sample holds a few counts of this clonotype. This chain uses TRBV11-2 with TRBJ1-1; no reliable D call. The CDR3 is 15 amino acids. CDR1 SGHAT and CDR2 FQNNGV come from the germline V gene. Trimming left V 1 base short and J 3 bases short, with 12 bases between. The CDR3: CASSLGPTPDTEAFF. The CDR3 DNA reads TGTGCCAGCAGCTTAGGACCCACCCCTGACACTGAAGCTTTCTTT. The whole variable domain, filled in from reference TRBV11-2 and TRBJ1-1, reads EAGVAQSPRYKIIEKRQSVAFWCNPISGHATLYWYQQILGQGPKLLIQFQNNGVVDDSQLPKDRFSAERLKGVDSTLKIQPAKLEDSAVYLCASSLGPTPDTEAFFGQGTRLTVV.

The chain recombines TRBV15 with TRBJ2-7; a weak D match, TRBD1 (5 bases). V lost 2 bases to trimming and J lost 0 bases, with 14 bases between them. CDR1 is LNHNV, CDR2 YYDKDF, per germline (reference sequence). This CDR3 contains 16 residues. The CDR3 sequence is CATSRTRALLSYEQYF. CDR3 in DNA: TGTGCCACCAGCAGAACCAGGGCCCTCCTCTCCTACGAGCAGTACTTC.

The rearrangement links TRBV4-1 to TRBJ2-1; D remains ambiguous. Germline V lookup: CDR1 MGHRA, CDR2 YSYEKL. The CDR3 spans 13 residues. V lost 4 bases to trimming and J lost 3 bases, with 7 bases between them. CDR3 amino acids: CASSPSYYNEQFF. DNA for the CDR3: TGCGCCAGCAGCCCGAGCTACTACAATGAGCAGTTCTTC.

The chain is built from TRBV6-1 and TRBJ2-1; no clear D gene. CDR3 length: 15 residues. V gave up 1 base and J gave up 4 bases, with 11 bases separating them. Germline-derived CDR1 and CDR2 are MNHNS and SASEGT. The CDR3 DNA is TGTGCCAGCAGTGAAGTACAGTCGGTGTACAATGAGCAGTTCTTC. It encodes CASSEVQSVYNEQFF.

The chain combines TRBV10-3 with TRBJ1-1; tentatively, D is TRBD1 (5 bases). The CDR3 consists of 13 residues. V was clipped by 6 bases and J by 1 base, with 9 bases between them. Looked up from germline, CDR1 is ENHRY and CDR2 is SYGVKD. The CDR3 DNA is TGTGCCATCAGGATGGGGGGGAACACTGAAGCTTTCTTT. Amino acids: CAIRMGGNTEAFF.

The CDR3 protein is CASSLTEGTEAFF. CDR3 in DNA: TGCGCCAGCAGTTTGACGGAGGGCACTGAAGCTTTCTTT. The V and J genes are TRBV10-2 and TRBJ1-1; D gene ambiguous. This CDR3 is built from 13 residues. V was trimmed by 5 bases and J by 4 bases, leaving 11 bases between them. CDR1 is WSHSY and CDR2 is SAAADI in the germline V gene.

J is TRBJ2-1 and V is TRBV19; 7 bases align to TRBD1. This CDR3 is 16 amino acids long. Germline V gene data show CDR1 as LNHDA and CDR2 as SQIVND (reference sequence). Losses at the gene ends were 4 bases for V and 5 bases for J; bases not matched to a gene: 11. CDR3 in DNA: TGTGCCAGTAGTACTCCGACAGGGCTTGAGGACAATGAGCAGTTCTTC. Translated, it gives CASSTPTGLEDNEQFF.

This clonotype was found a few times. The chain combines TRBV12-3 or TRBV12-4 with TRBJ2-2, with TRBD2 as a possible D gene (5 bases). CDR3 length equals 15 residues. V lost 4 bases and J 4 bases, leaving 13 bases between the germline ends. The CDR3 DNA sequence: TGTGCCAGCAGTTCCCCACGGGGTAGCACCGGGGAGCTGTTTTTT. This translates into CASSSPRGSTGELFF.

The chain couples TRBV29-1 to TRBJ2-2; a weak D match, TRBD1 (6 bases). CDR3 length: 17 amino acids. CDR1 is SQVTM, CDR2 ANQGSEA, per germline. V lost 1 base and J 4 bases, leaving 19 bases between the germline ends. The CDR3 nucleotides are TGCAGCGTTGAAGGGTCTGAGGGGACAAGCGTCACCGGGGAGCTGTTTTTT. It encodes CSVEGSEGTSVTGELFF.

In this sample, this clonotype turned up a few times. The chain joins TRBV28 to TRBJ2-5; D may be TRBD1 or TRBD2 (5 bases each). Per germline, CDR1 MDHEN and CDR2 SYDVKM. Trimming left V 3 bases short and J 2 bases short, with 16 bases between. CDR3 length: 16 amino acids. CDR3 bases: TGTGCCAGCAGTTTCCCCGCAAGGGACGGACAAGAGACCCAGTACTTC. It encodes CASSFPARDGQETQYF.

The table lists this clonotype with many counts. V usage is TRBV28 and J usage is TRBJ2-7; 9 nucleotides agree with TRBD2. CDR1 is MDHEN, CDR2 SYDVKM, per germline. The CDR3 runs 15 residues. Trimming cost V 5 bases and J 0 bases; bases outside gene matches: 5. The CDR3 DNA reads TGTGCCAGCAGTGAACTAGCGGGTAGCTCCTACGAGCAGTACTTC. It yields the protein CASSELAGSSYEQYF.

The CDR3 spells CATSDLGVAGDEQFF. In DNA, the CDR3 is TGTGCCACCAGTGACTTGGGAGTAGCGGGAGATGAGCAGTTCTTC. The chain uses TRBV24-1 and TRBJ2-1; 9 bases line up with TRBD2. Per germline, CDR1 KGHDR and CDR2 SFDVKD. The J segment lost 8 bases and the V segment lost 4 bases, leaving 8 bases of the junction unmatched. This CDR3 has 15 amino acids.

This clonotype was picked up a small number of times. The rearrangement joins TRBV4-3 to TRBJ1-1, with D maybe TRBD1 (5 bases). Trimming pared 0 bases from V and 4 bases from J, leaving 12 bases between. The CDR3 covers 15 residues. Germline CDR1 LGHNA, CDR2 YSLEER. CDR3 protein: CASSQDLGGSTEAFF. In DNA, the CDR3 is TGCGCCAGCAGCCAAGATTTGGGGGGTTCCACTGAAGCTTTCTTT.

This clonotype has a count of ten or more. The chain links TRBV12-3 or TRBV12-4 to TRBJ2-1, with TRBD2 as a possible D gene (7 bases). The CDR3 extends over 17 amino acids. Trimming cost V 1 base and J 7 bases, with 20 bases left between them. CDR3 sequence reads: CASSLGGRGAVVNEQFF. CDR3 nucleotide sequence: TGTGCCAGCAGTTTAGGAGGTCGGGGGGCCGTGGTAAATGAGCAGTTCTTC.

This clonotype showed up many times. The chain combines TRBV5-5 with TRBJ1-2; D call uncertain. The germline V gene has CDR1 SGHKS and CDR2 YYEKEE (reference sequence). The V end was cut by 1 base, the J end by 4 bases, with 14 bases between. The CDR3 covers 15 residues. The CDR3 DNA sequence: TGTGCCAGCAGCTTGACACTTCTACAGACCTATGGCTACACCTTC. This gives the protein CASSLTLLQTYGYTF.

The chain joins TRBV5-6 to TRBJ2-2, with 7 bases lining up with TRBD2. The CDR3 loop spans 16 amino acids. V shed 0 bases, J shed 2 bases, and the junction held 4 bases outside the gene matches. Germline CDR1 and CDR2: SGHDT and YYEEEE. Here the CDR3 DNA reads TGTGCCAGCAGCTTGGTGGCTAGCGGTAACACCGGGGAGCTGTTTTTT. It codes for CASSLVASGNTGELFF.

The chain joins TRBV29-1 to TRBJ2-1; 7 bases line up with TRBD1. Looked up from germline, CDR1 is SQVTM and CDR2 is ANQGSEA. Germline trimming cut 2 bases from V and 2 bases from J; bases unmatched to any gene: 9. The CDR3 is 16 residues long. The CDR3: CSVELTSRGTYNEQFF. The CDR3 bases are TGCAGCGTTGAACTTACGAGCAGGGGGACCTACAATGAGCAGTTCTTC.

The sample holds a few counts of this clonotype. V and J are TRBV6-2 or TRBV6-3 and TRBJ2-1; D is undetermined. V dropped 6 bases and J dropped 2 bases, with 14 bases sitting between them. This CDR3 contains 15 residues. Germline-derived CDR1 and CDR2 are MNHEY and SVGEGT. The CDR3 coding sequence is TGTGCCAGCAGCTCCCCCCCGGATACCTACAATGAGCAGTTCTTC. Its protein product is CASSSPPDTYNEQFF.

This clonotype occurred a few times. The chain employs TRBV27 and TRBJ2-3; D may be TRBD1 (5 bases). Trimming stripped 4 bases from V and 2 bases from J, with 13 bases between. The CDR3 runs to 15 residues. The germline gives CDR1 MNHEY, CDR2 SMNVEV (reference sequence). CDR3 protein: CASSYETAPTDTQYF. CDR3 coding DNA: TGTGCCAGCAGTTACGAGACAGCCCCCACAGATACGCAGTATTTT.

The table lists this clonotype with a few counts. The CDR3 is CAWSALGWNEQFF. CDR3 sequence (DNA): TGTGCCTGGAGTGCCCTTGGGTGGAATGAGCAGTTCTTC. The rearrangement uses TRBV30 and TRBJ2-1, with D hard to call. The CDR3 consists of 13 residues. CDR1 is GTSNPN, CDR2 SVGIG, per germline (reference sequence). V lost 1 base, J lost 7 bases, and 11 bases lay in between.

This chain joins TRBV12-3 or TRBV12-4 and TRBJ2-2, with 9 bases matching TRBD1. This CDR3 has 15 residues. The J segment lost 5 bases and the V segment lost 6 bases, leaving 7 bases of the junction unmatched. The CDR3 is CASSQQGASTGELFF. CDR3 in DNA: TGTGCCAGCAGCCAACAGGGGGCTTCGACCGGGGAGCTGTTTTTT.

A few counts support this clonotype. Relative to the germline gene, one junction end is altered; a read error may explain this. The V call is TRBV4-3, the J call TRBJ2-1; 9 bases line up with TRBD2. This CDR3 region has 15 residues. Germline V gives CDR1 LGHNA, CDR2 YSLEER. CDR3 in amino acids: CASSQDRISSGRSLF. Here the CDR3 DNA reads TGCGCCAGCAGCCAAGATAGGATTTCGAGCGGGAGGAGCCTCTTC.

Only a few counts were recorded for this clonotype. This chain joins TRBV9 and TRBJ1-1, with 7 bases fitting TRBD1. The CDR3 runs to 15 residues. J gave up 1 base and V 0 bases, and 3 bases lay outside the gene matches. Germline CDR1 and CDR2: SGDLS and YYNGEE. The CDR3 loop reads CASSVEAGGNTEAFF. In nucleotides, the CDR3 is TGTGCCAGCAGCGTAGAAGCAGGGGGGAACACTGAAGCTTTCTTT.

The chain links TRBV27 to TRBJ1-5; no reliable D call. The CDR3 extends over 15 amino acids. CDR1 is MNHEY, CDR2 SMNVEV, per germline (reference sequence). V was shortened by 6 bases and J by 3 bases, with 15 bases between the two germline ends. CDR3 coding DNA: TGTGCCAGCAGCCCCACCCGTGGAACCAATCAGCCCCAGCATTTT. Protein sequence: CASSPTRGTNQPQHF.